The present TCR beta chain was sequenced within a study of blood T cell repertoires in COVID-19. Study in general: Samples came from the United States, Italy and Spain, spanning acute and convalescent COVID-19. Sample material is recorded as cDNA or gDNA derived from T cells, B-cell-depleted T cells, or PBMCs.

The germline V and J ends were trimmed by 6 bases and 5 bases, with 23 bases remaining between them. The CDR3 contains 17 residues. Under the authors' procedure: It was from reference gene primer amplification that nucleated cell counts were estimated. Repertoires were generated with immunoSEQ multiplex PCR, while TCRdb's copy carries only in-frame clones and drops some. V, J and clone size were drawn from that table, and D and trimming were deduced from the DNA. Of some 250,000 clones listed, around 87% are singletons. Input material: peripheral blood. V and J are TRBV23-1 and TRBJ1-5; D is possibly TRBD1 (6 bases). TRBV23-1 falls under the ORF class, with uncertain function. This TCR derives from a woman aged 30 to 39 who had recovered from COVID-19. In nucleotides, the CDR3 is TGCGCCAGCAGCCCCAACCGGGACATGGTCTGGTATCAGCCCCAGCATTTT. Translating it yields CASSPNRDMVWYQPQHF.